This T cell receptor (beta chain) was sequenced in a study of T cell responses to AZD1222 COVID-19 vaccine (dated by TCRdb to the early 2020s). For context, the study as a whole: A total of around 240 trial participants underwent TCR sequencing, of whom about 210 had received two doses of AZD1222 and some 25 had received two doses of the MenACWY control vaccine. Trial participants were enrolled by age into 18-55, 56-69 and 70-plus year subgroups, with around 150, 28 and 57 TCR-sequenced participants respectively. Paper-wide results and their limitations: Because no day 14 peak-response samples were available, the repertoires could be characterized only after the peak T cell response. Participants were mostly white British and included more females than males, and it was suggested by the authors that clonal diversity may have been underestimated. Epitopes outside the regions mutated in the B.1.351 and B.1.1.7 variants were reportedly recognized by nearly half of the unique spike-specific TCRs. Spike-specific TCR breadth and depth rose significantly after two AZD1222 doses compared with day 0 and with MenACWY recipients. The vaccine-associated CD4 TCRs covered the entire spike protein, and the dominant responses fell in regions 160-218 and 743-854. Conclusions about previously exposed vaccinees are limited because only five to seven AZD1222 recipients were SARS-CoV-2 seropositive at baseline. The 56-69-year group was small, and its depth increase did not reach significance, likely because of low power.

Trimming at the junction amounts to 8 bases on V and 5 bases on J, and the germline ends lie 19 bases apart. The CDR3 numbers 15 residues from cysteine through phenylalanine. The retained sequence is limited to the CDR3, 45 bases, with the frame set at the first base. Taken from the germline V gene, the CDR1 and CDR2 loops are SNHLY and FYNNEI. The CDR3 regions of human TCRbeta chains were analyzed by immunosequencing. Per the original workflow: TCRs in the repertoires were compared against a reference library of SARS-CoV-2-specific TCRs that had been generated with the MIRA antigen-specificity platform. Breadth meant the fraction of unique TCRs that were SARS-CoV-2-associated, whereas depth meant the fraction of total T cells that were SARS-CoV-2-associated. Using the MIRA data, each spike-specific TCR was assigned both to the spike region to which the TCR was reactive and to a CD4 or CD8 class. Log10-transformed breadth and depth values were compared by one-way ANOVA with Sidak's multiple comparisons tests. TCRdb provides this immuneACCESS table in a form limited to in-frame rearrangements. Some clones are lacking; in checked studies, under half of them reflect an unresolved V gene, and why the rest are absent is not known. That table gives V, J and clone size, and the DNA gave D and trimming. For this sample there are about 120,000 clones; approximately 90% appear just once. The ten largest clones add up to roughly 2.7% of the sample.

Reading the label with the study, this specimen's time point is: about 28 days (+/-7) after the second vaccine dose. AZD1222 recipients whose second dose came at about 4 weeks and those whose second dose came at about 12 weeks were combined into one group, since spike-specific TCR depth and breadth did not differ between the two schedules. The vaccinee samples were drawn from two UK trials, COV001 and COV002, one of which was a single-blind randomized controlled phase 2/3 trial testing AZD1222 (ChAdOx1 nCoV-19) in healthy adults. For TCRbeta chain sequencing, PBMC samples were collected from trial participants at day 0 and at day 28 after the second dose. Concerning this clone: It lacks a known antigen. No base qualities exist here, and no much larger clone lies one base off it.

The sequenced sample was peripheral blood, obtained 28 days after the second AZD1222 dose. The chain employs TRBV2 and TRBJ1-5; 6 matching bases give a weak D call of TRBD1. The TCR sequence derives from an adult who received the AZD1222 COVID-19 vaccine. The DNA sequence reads TGTGCCAGCTCCGGACGAGGGACAATAGATCAGCCCCAGCATTTT. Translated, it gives CASSGRGTIDQPQHF.